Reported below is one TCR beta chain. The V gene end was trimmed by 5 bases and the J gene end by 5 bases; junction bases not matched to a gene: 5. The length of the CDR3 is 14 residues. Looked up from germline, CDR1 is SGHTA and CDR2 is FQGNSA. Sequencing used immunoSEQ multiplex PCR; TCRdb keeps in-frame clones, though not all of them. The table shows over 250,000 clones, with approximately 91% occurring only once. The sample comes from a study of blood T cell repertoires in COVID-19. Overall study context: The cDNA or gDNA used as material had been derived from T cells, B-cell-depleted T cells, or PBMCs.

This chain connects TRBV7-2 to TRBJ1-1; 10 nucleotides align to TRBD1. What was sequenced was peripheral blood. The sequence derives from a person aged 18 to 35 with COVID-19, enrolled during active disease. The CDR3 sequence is CASSGQGVGTEAFF. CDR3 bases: TGTGCCAGCAGCGGACAGGGGGTCGGAACTGAAGCTTTCTTT.